Listed below are T cell receptor beta chains from one sample, sequenced in a study of T-cell reconstitution after alpha-beta-depleted transplantation in children. TCRdb called the PCR reads again in MiXCR, with one record for every CDR3 protein. The sample includes about 500,000 distinct CDR3 sequences, about an eighth of them seen just once. The sequences come from PBMCs, mostly from graft donor cells, collected 180 days after TCRalphabeta/CD19-depleted stem cell transplant. Every receptor here comes from a female patient aged 2 to 10 who had a stem cell transplant for aplastic anemia, so the T cells may come from the graft donor. Each CDR3 is given without its conserved first and last residue.

V gene: TRBV2; J gene: TRBJ2-6; CDR3 protein: ASMKDRAGANVLT
V gene: TRBV11-1; J gene: TRBJ2-1; CDR3 protein: ASSSPRGGGFTKNEQF
V gene: TRBV28; J gene: TRBJ1-5; CDR3 protein: ASLSWTGGFQPQH
V gene: TRBV6-5; J gene: TRBJ1-3; CDR3 protein: ASSYLNTIY
V gene: TRBV28; J gene: TRBJ2-5; CDR3 protein: ASSGAGGQETQY
V gene: TRBV5-1; J gene: TRBJ1-1; CDR3 protein: ASSSRGTLNTEAF
V gene: TRBV28; J gene: TRBJ1-1; CDR3 protein: ASSFFTRVGDTEAF
V gene: TRBV24-1; J gene: TRBJ2-1; CDR3 protein: ATSAPGTSRNEQF
V gene: TRBV3-1; J gene: TRBJ1-2; CDR3 protein: ASSQVRGFGGYT
V gene: TRBV6-2/TRBV6-3; J gene: TRBJ2-4; CDR3 protein: ASSYGGLAAKNIQY
V gene: TRBV5-1; J gene: TRBJ2-5; CDR3 protein: ASSPPHGLDQETQY
V gene: TRBV12-3/TRBV12-4; J gene: TRBJ2-5; CDR3 protein: ASSGTSGLLGETQY
V gene: TRBV7-9; J gene: TRBJ2-3; CDR3 protein: ASSLGPSSTDTQY
V gene: TRBV29-1; J gene: TRBJ1-1; CDR3 protein: SVKRDNILWMNTEAF
V gene: TRBV29-1; J gene: TRBJ1-5; CDR3 protein: SGRPDVINQPQH
V gene: TRBV20-1; J gene: TRBJ2-4; CDR3 protein: SAKYQGAKNIQY
V gene: TRBV12-5; J gene: TRBJ1-1; CDR3 protein: ASAIGLRNTEAF
V gene: TRBV29-1; J gene: TRBJ2-7; CDR3 protein: SVEGARENAYEQY
V gene: TRBV28; J gene: TRBJ1-1; CDR3 protein: ASSLYPTEAF
V gene: TRBV29-1; J gene: TRBJ2-3; CDR3 protein: SVADSPSTDTQY
V gene: TRBV15; J gene: TRBJ2-1; CDR3 protein: ATSREPGGRADYNEQF
V gene: TRBV5-5; J gene: TRBJ2-1; CDR3 protein: ASSLGLAGAYNEQF
V gene: TRBV7-2; J gene: TRBJ1-2; CDR3 protein: ASSLAIGPSWGYT
V gene: TRBV5-1; J gene: TRBJ2-5; CDR3 protein: ASSPGLAGVGETQY
V gene: TRBV29-1; J gene: TRBJ1-1; CDR3 protein: SVRRGGRNTEAF
V gene: TRBV7-2; J gene: TRBJ1-1; CDR3 protein: ASSLSMTRVTEAF
V gene: TRBV7-9; J gene: TRBJ1-5; CDR3 protein: ASRKGGLDQPQH
V gene: TRBV7-9; J gene: TRBJ1-6; CDR3 protein: ASSSRQGGSPLH
V gene: TRBV25-1; J gene: TRBJ2-2; CDR3 protein: ASSEWAANTGELF
V gene: TRBV5-1; J gene: TRBJ2-7; CDR3 protein: ASSWGIAGTSGEQY
V gene: TRBV10-3; J gene: TRBJ1-5; CDR3 protein: AISDGQGIWPQH
V gene: TRBV11-2; J gene: TRBJ2-4; CDR3 protein: ASSSMDSKNIQY
V gene: TRBV29-1; J gene: TRBJ1-4; CDR3 protein: SGGYNEKLF
V gene: TRBV20-1; J gene: TRBJ2-3; CDR3 protein: SARGGEGQRDTQY
V gene: TRBV3-1; J gene: TRBJ2-1; CDR3 protein: ASSRSAGHWTSGRINEQF
V gene: TRBV20-1; J gene: TRBJ1-5; CDR3 protein: SALQGGYDNQPQH
V gene: TRBV27; J gene: TRBJ1-2; CDR3 protein: ASSLKLTGYGYT
V gene: TRBV12-3/TRBV12-4; J gene: TRBJ1-2; CDR3 protein: ASSLVAREYGYT
V gene: TRBV6-5; J gene: TRBJ1-1; CDR3 protein: ASSYGGRGNTEAF
V gene: TRBV25-1; J gene: TRBJ2-2; CDR3 protein: ASSERTLSNTGELF
V gene: TRBV20-1; J gene: TRBJ1-5; CDR3 protein: SAGGPRVFYQPQH
V gene: TRBV5-1; J gene: TRBJ2-1; CDR3 protein: ASMVWYSYNEQF
V gene: TRBV3-1; J gene: TRBJ2-3; CDR3 protein: ASSQGTGATDTQY
V gene: TRBV28; J gene: TRBJ1-5; CDR3 protein: ASSWNIRAGGSNQPQH
V gene: TRBV5-1; J gene: TRBJ1-4; CDR3 protein: ASSPEAGAEKLF
V gene: TRBV7-2; J gene: TRBJ2-1; CDR3 protein: ASSLSPAPAYNEQF
V gene: TRBV10-3; J gene: TRBJ1-5; CDR3 protein: AISRDRVISNQPQH
V gene: TRBV6-2/TRBV6-3; J gene: TRBJ1-1; CDR3 protein: ASSDPGSRTEAF
V gene: TRBV7-2; J gene: TRBJ2-1; CDR3 protein: ASSPQRPGLGPNEQF
V gene: TRBV4-1; J gene: TRBJ2-1; CDR3 protein: ASSPGLAGPSSYNDQF